The present TCR beta chain was sequenced within a study of blood T cells in healthy people across ages. Combining a sample-barcoded 5' primer with a J-beta primer mix, a second PCR ran for about 7 to 12 cycles. Every cDNA molecule carried a tag from a template-switch adaptor bearing 12 random nucleotides. TCRdb ran MiXCR on the 5' RACE reads and lists one entry per CDR3 protein. There are roughly 1.7 million distinct CDR3 sequences in the sample; roughly 32% occur only once, and around 11% lies in the top ten. This clonotype appeared a few times. This CDR3 region has 15 residues. CDR1 and CDR2 from the germline V gene are DFQATT and SNEGSKA (reference sequence). V lost 4 bases and J 2 bases, leaving 15 bases between the germline ends.

The chain couples TRBV20-1 to TRBJ2-1, with D tentatively TRBD2 (7 bases). Specimen: blood. The clonotype was recovered from a woman younger than 45 in good health. CDR3 sequence: CSAKTAGATYNEQFF. The CDR3 DNA is TGCAGTGCTAAGACTGCGGGGGCAACCTACAATGAGCAGTTCTTC.